The 17 T cell receptor beta chains presented below share a single source sample, sequenced in a study of OX40 agonist ivuxolimab in advanced cancers. Using immunoSEQ multiplex PCR, the repertoire was profiled, and TCRdb retains in-frame clones only, with some absent. The sample carries about 31,000 clones, around 76% recorded once. The specimen comprised CD4+ or CD8+ T cells sorted from blood, sampled in a trial of the OX40 agonist ivuxolimab. The receptors originated from an adult with an advanced solid tumor such as melanoma, head and neck, liver or kidney cancer.

The chain recombines TRBV6-5 with TRBJ2-1, with 8 bases matching TRBD1. This CDR3 has 14 residues. Trimming cost V 7 bases and J 3 bases; bases outside gene matches: 5. Germline CDR1 and CDR2: MNHEY and SVGAGI. CDR3 DNA sequence: TGTGCCAGCACCGGAGGGACAGGCTACAATGAGCAGTTCTTC. It yields the protein CASTGGTGYNEQFF.

CDR3 DNA: TGTGCCAGCAACGACCGCGGGCCCCAGCATTTT. This translates into CASNDRGPQHF. The J gene is TRBJ1-5, the V gene TRBV6-5; no reliable D call. The length of the CDR3 is 11 residues. The V gene lost 7 bases and the J gene lost 9 bases, with 10 bases spanning the gap. Germline CDR1 and CDR2: MNHEY and SVGAGI.

V usage is TRBV2 and J usage is TRBJ1-4; 10 nucleotides match TRBD1. From germline, CDR1 is SNHLY and CDR2 FYNNEI. The length of the CDR3 is 15 residues. After removal of 6 bases from V and 1 base from J, the junction contained 2 bases not matched to a gene. As DNA, the CDR3 is TGTGCCAGCAGGGACAGGGGGGTAACTAATGAAAAACTGTTTTTT. Amino acids: CASRDRGVTNEKLFF.

V is TRBV6-1 and J is TRBJ1-1; 7 bases map to TRBD1. Germline assignment: CDR1 MNHNS and CDR2 SASEGT. The CDR3 sequence is 14 residues long. With V trimmed by 6 bases and J by 3 bases, 7 bases remained unmatched. CDR3 coding DNA: TGTGCCAGCAGGATACAGGGGATTGACACTGAAGCTTTCTTT. Amino acids: CASRIQGIDTEAFF.

The chain is built from TRBV7-9 and TRBJ2-3; a weak D match, TRBD2 (5 bases). The V and J ends lost 5 bases and 7 bases respectively, with 13 bases between them. CDR3 length: 13 amino acids. Germline CDR1 reads SEHNR; CDR2 reads FQNEAQ (reference sequence). The CDR3 DNA is TGTGCCAGCAGCGGCACGGGGAGTAATACGCAGTATTTT. Amino acid sequence: CASSGTGSNTQYF.

The V gene is TRBV29-1, the J gene TRBJ2-5; no clear D gene. V was trimmed by 3 bases and J by 2 bases, leaving 4 bases between them. The CDR3 is 11 amino acids. CDR1 and CDR2 (germline): SQVTM, ANQGSEA. The DNA of the CDR3 is TGCAGCGTTGAGCGGCAAGAGACCCAGTACTTC. Translating it yields CSVERQETQYF.

The rearrangement links TRBV5-1 to TRBJ2-3, with D perhaps matching TRBD1 or TRBD2 (6 bases each). CDR1 SGHRS and CDR2 YFSETQ come from the germline V gene. The CDR3 has 18 residues. V lost 1 base and J lost 4, with 22 bases in between. The chain's CDR3 is CASSLKIHREVSADTQYF. The CDR3 DNA is TGCGCCAGCAGCTTGAAAATCCACAGGGAGGTAAGCGCAGATACGCAGTATTTT.

This clone has just one count. The rearrangement joins TRBV6-5 to TRBJ2-4; D is perhaps TRBD1 or TRBD2 (6 bases each). This CDR3 is 16 amino acids long. Germline CDR1 reads MNHEY; CDR2 reads SVGAGI. V shed 2 bases and J shed 3 bases, with 14 bases lying between them. The CDR3 nucleotides are TGTGCCAGCAGTTACAGTTTTGGGGGGCTCAAAAACATTCAGTACTTC. This sequence encodes CASSYSFGGLKNIQYF.

The gene calls are TRBV7-9 and TRBJ1-1; D is possibly TRBD1 (6 bases). Per germline, CDR1 SEHNR and CDR2 FQNEAQ (reference sequence). Trimming removed 5 bases at V and 5 bases at J, with 24 bases between. The CDR3 runs 17 residues. The CDR3 coding sequence is TGTGCCAGCAGCCCGAAAGGGACATTATGGACGGATACTGAAGCTTTCTTT. This translates into CASSPKGTLWTDTEAFF.

This clone came up once. The J gene is TRBJ2-3, the V gene TRBV28; TRBD1 agrees at 9 bases. V lost 5 bases and J lost 7; bases outside the gene matches: 7. The length of the CDR3 is 14 residues. CDR1 and CDR2 from the germline V gene are MDHEN and SYDVKM. The CDR3 sequence: CASSLTGGGYTQYF. CDR3 DNA sequence: TGTGCCAGCAGTCTGACAGGGGGGGGTTATACGCAGTATTTT.

The chain combines TRBV4-3 with TRBJ2-5, with D perhaps matching TRBD2 (5 bases). The closer fit of TRBJ2-7 to the DNA end suggests the J call may be wrong. The CDR3 is made up of 15 amino acids. Germline-derived CDR1 and CDR2 are LGHNA and YSLEER. Here the CDR3 reads CASSQIAGGSYEQYF. The DNA for the CDR3 is TGCGCCAGCAGCCAAATTGCGGGCGGCTCCTACGAGCAGTACTTC.

V is TRBV6-6 and J is TRBJ1-3; no clear D. V was clipped by 4 bases and J by 0 bases, with 7 bases between them. The CDR3 runs to 14 residues. Looked up from germline, CDR1 is MNHNY and CDR2 is SVGAGI (reference sequence). CDR3 bases: TGTGCCAGCAGTTCCTTGAGCTCTGGAAACACCATATATTTT. Translation gives CASSSLSSGNTIYF.

V is TRBV11-2 and J is TRBJ2-7; TRBD2 is a possible D gene (6 bases). Per the germline V gene, CDR1 is SGHAT and CDR2 is FQNNGV. CDR3 size: 12 residues. Between the trimmed V and J ends, which lost 7 bases and 5 bases, there was a span of 12 bases. The CDR3 region is CASNPGGDEQYF. The CDR3 coding sequence is TGTGCCAGCAACCCAGGAGGGGACGAGCAGTACTTC.

The V call is TRBV11-2, the J call TRBJ2-1; 9 nucleotides agree with TRBD1. In germline, CDR1 is SGHAT, CDR2 FQNNGV. The CDR3 is 18 residues long. V lost 5 bases, J lost 8 bases, and 19 bases stayed unmatched. The CDR3 reads CASSPRTGALSLRDEQFF. CDR3 nucleotide sequence: TGTGCCAGCAGCCCCAGGACAGGGGCTCTCTCTCTACGGGATGAGCAGTTCTTC.

The chain uses TRBV4-1 and TRBJ2-3, with 8 bases matching TRBD2. CDR3 length: 16 residues. V trimming: 0 bases; J trimming: 4 bases; junction bases outside the gene matches: 6. Germline V CDR1 and CDR2: MGHRA, YSYEKL. CDR3: CASSQDPPGGADTQYF. CDR3 nucleotides: TGCGCCAGCAGCCAAGATCCCCCCGGGGGGGCAGATACGCAGTATTTT.

The chain employs TRBV28 and TRBJ1-2; D is possibly TRBD1 (5 bases). The ends were cut back, 8 bases at V and 1 base at J, with 17 bases in the middle. CDR1 is MDHEN, CDR2 SYDVKM, per germline. The CDR3 is made up of 15 amino acids. The CDR3 bases are TGTGCCAGCCGGACCTCTGGGGCAATTAACTATGGCTACACCTTC. It translates to CASRTSGAINYGYTF.

The rearrangement uses TRBV30 and TRBJ2-3; 7 nucleotides agree with TRBD1. The CDR3 consists of 15 residues. Germline V lookup: CDR1 GTSNPN, CDR2 SVGIG (reference sequence). The V and J ends lost 0 bases and 1 base, in that order; junction bases with no gene match: 4. The CDR3 sequence is CAWSVLGTGTDTQYF. The DNA for the CDR3 is TGTGCCTGGAGTGTACTGGGGACAGGCACAGATACGCAGTATTTT.